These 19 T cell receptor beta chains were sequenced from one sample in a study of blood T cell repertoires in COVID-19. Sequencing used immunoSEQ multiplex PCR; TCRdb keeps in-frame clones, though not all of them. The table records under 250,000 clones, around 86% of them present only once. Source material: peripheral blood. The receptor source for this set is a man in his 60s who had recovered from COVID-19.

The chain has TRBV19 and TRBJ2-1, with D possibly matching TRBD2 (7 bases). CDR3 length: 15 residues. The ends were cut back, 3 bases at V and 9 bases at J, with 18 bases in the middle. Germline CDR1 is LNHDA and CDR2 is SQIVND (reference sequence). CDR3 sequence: CASSIIAGAQSEQFF. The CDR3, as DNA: TGTGCCAGTAGTATTATCGCGGGGGCGCAGAGTGAGCAGTTCTTC.

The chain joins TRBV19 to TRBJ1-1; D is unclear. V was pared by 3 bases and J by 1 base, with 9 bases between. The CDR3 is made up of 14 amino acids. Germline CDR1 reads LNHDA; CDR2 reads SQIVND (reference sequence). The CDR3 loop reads CASSIQTGNTEAFF. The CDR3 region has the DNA TGTGCCAGTAGTATCCAGACGGGGAACACTGAAGCTTTCTTT.

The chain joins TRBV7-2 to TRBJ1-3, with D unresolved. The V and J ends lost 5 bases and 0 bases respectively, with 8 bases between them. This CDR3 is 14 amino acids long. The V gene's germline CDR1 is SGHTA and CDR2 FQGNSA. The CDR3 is CASSLSLSGNTIYF. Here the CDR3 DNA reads TGTGCCAGCAGCCTCTCCCTCTCTGGAAACACCATATATTTT.

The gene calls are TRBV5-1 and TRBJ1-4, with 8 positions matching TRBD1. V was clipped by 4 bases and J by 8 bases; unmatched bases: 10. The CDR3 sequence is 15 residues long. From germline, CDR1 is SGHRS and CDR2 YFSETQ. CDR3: CASSTTGAVGEKLFF. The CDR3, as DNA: TGCGCCAGCAGCACGACAGGGGCCGTAGGGGAAAAACTGTTTTTT.

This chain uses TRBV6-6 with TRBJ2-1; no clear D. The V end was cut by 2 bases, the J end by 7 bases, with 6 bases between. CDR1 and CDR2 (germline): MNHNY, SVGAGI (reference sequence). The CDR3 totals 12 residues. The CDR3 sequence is CASSYRRNEQFF. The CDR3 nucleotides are TGTGCCAGCAGTTACCGCAGAAATGAGCAGTTCTTC.

The CDR3 nucleotides read TGTGCCAGCAGCCGCCAAACAGGGTTTGATACGCAGTATTTT. It encodes CASSRQTGFDTQYF. J is TRBJ2-3 and V is TRBV11-2, with D perhaps matching TRBD1 (6 bases). CDR3 length: 14 amino acids. The V gene lost 5 bases and the J gene lost 6 bases, with 15 bases spanning the gap. CDR1 and CDR2 (germline): SGHAT, FQNNGV.

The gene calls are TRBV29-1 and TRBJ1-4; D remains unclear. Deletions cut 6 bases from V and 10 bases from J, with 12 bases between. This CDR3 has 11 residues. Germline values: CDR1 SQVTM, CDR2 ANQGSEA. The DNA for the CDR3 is TGCAGCGTGGCTGAAGGAGGAAAACTGTTTTTT. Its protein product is CSVAEGGKLFF.

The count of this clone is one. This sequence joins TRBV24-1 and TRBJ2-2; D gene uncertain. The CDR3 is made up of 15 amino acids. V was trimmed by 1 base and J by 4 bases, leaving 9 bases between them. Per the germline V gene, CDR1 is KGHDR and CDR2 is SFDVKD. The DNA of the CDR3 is TGTGCCACCAGTGATTTCACGAGTAGCACCGGGGAGCTGTTTTTT. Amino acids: CATSDFTSSTGELFF.

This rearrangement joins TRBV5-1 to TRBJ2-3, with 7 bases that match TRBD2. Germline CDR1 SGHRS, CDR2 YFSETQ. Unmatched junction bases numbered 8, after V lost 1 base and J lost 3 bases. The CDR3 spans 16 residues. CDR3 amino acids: CASSLRLAVGTDTQYF. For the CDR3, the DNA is TGCGCCAGCAGCTTGAGGCTAGCGGTAGGAACAGATACGCAGTATTTT.

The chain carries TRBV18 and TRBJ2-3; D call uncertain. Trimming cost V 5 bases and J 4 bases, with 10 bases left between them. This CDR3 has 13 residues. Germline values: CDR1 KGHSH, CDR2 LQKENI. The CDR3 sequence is CASSGSGSDTQYF. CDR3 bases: TGTGCCAGCTCAGGGTCAGGCTCAGATACGCAGTATTTT.

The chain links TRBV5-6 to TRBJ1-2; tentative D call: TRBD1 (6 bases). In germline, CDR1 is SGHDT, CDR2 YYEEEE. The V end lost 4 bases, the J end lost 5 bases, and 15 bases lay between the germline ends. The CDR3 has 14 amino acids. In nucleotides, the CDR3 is TGTGCCAGCAGCCCTGAGGGGGGGGCTTATGGCTACACCTTC. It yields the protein CASSPEGGAYGYTF.

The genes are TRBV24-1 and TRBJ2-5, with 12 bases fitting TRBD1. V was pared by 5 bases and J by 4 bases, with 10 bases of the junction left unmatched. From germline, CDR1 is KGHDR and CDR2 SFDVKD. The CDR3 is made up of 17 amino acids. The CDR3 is CATSAPLGTGGLETQYF. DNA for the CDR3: TGTGCCACCAGTGCTCCTTTGGGGACAGGGGGCCTAGAGACCCAGTACTTC.

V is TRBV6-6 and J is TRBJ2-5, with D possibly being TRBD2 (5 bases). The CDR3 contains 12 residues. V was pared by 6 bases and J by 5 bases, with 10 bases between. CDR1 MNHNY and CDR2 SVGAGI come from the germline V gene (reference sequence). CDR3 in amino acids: CASSGVWETQYF. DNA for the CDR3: TGTGCCAGCAGCGGGGTTTGGGAGACCCAGTACTTC.

CDR3 in DNA: TGTGCCAGCAGTTTTCGGGAGGGCTATGAGCAGTTCTTC. Its protein product is CASSFREGYEQFF. This chain joins TRBV27 and TRBJ2-1; 8 bases line up with TRBD2. Per the germline V gene, CDR1 is MNHEY and CDR2 is SMNVEV (reference sequence). Trimming at V came to 3 bases and at J to 8 bases, leaving 3 bases not matched to a gene. The CDR3 has 13 amino acids.

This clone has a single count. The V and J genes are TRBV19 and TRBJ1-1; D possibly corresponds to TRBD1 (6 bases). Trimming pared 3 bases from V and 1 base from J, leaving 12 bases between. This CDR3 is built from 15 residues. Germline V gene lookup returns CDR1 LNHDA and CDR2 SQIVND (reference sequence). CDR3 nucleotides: TGTGCCAGTAGTATGGCAGGGGAGAGGAACACTGAAGCTTTCTTT. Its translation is CASSMAGERNTEAFF.

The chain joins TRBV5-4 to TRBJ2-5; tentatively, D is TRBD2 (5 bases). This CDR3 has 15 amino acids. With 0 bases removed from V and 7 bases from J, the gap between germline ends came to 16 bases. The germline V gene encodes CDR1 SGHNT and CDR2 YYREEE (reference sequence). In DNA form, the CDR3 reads TGTGCCAGCAGCTTGGCCGAGGGCGGACGAAGGACCCAGTACTTC. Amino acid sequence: CASSLAEGGRRTQYF.

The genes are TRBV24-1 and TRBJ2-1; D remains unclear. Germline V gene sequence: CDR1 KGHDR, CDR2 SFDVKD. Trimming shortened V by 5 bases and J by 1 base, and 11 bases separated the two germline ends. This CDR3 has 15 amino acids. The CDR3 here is CATSARGESYNEQFF. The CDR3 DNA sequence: TGTGCCACCAGTGCTCGTGGAGAATCCTACAATGAGCAGTTCTTC.

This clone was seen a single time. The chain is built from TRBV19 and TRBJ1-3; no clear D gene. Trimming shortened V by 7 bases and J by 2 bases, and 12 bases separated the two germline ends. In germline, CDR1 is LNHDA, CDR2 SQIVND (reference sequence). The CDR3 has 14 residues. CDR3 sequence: CASTVQTPGNTIYF. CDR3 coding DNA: TGTGCCAGTACAGTACAGACCCCTGGAAACACCATATATTTT.

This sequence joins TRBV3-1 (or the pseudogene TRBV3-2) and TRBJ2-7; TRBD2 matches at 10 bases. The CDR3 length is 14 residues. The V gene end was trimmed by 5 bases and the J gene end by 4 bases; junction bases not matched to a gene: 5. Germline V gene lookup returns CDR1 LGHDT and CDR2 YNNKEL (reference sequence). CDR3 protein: CASSKSGGGYEQYF. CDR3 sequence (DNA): TGTGCCAGCAGCAAAAGCGGGGGGGGATACGAGCAGTACTTC.